This T cell receptor beta chain was documented in a study of OX40 agonist ivuxolimab in advanced cancers. Broadly, across the study: The costimulatory receptor OX40 (CD134) was targeted by ivuxolimab, a fully human IgG2 agonistic monoclonal antibody. Intravenous ivuxolimab was administered to patients every 2 weeks at six dose levels: 0.01, 0.1, 0.3, 1.5, 3 and 10 mg/kg. Of the roughly 54 patients in dose escalation, about 19 had hepatocellular carcinoma, around 15 had melanoma, 9 had renal cell carcinoma and 9 had head and neck cancer. A male proportion of roughly 80% and a mean age of around 60 years, ranging from roughly 23 to 79, were recorded for the dose-escalation cohort. Patients were allowed to have had prior anti-PD-1, anti-PD-L1 or anti-CTLA-4 therapy, and more than 30% of the dose-escalation patients had previously received checkpoint inhibitors. Partial responses occurred in three dose-escalation patients: two with cutaneous melanoma and one with hepatocellular carcinoma. Peripheral TCRbeta sequencing aimed to test whether ivuxolimab altered TCR sequence diversity and caused clonal T-cell expansion. The paper reports the monotherapy dose-escalation portion (N = 52 patients) of the phase I ivuxolimab trial.

Genomic DNA was isolated from the sorted cells so that the TCRbeta CDR3 region could be sequenced. The immunoSEQ Assay was used for sequencing of TCRbeta CDR3 regions. TCRdb retrieved this table from immuneACCESS and kept in-frame rearrangements only. Not all clones are present; in checked studies, unresolved V genes account for under half, and no reason is known for the remainder. Here the sample has around 80,000 clones; roughly four fifths occur a single time. The ten largest clones represent 6% to 8% of the sample. In regard to this clone: It has no known antigen specificity. No much larger clone is present one base from it, and per-base qualities are unavailable.

The cysteine opens and the phenylalanine closes a CDR3 of 13 amino acids. The entry retains the CDR3 DNA only, 39 bases that are in frame from base 1. V is clipped by 5 bases and J by 3 bases, and the sequence between their germline boundaries is 11 bases long. The germline V gene sets CDR1 to SGHAT and CDR2 to FQNNGV. Beyond this particular receptor, the publication reports: The antigen specificity of the clonally expanded peripheral T cells was not determined. After ivuxolimab, CD8+ T cells had more expanded clones than CD4+ T cells on average. Low levels of normalized T-cell clonal expansion were also seen in some patients who did not respond. Partial responders in the 0.1-3.0 mg/kg groups had among the lowest normalized peripheral clonal expansion, especially among CD8+ T cells. At doses of 0.1 to 3.0 mg/kg, clonal expansion of both CD4+ and CD8+ T cells in blood was seen between baseline and week 6.

The trial excluded patients who had a history of autoimmune disease or who were on systemic immunosuppression. Peripheral blood for TCR sequencing was collected from all dose cohorts at baseline, on cycle 4 day 1, and on cycle 7 day 1. The samples were taken from a phase I, first-in-human, multicenter, open-label dose-escalation trial of ivuxolimab. Adults with locally advanced or metastatic melanoma, renal cell carcinoma, hepatocellular carcinoma or head and neck squamous cell carcinoma were enrolled in the trial. Before TCR sequencing, CD4+ T cells and CD8+ T cells from peripheral blood were sorted into separate populations.

This sample comprised CD4+ or CD8+ T cells sorted from blood, obtained in a trial of the OX40 agonist ivuxolimab. The chain employs TRBV11-2 and TRBJ2-7; the D gene lacks a confident call. The clonotype originates from an adult with an advanced solid tumor such as melanoma, head and neck, liver or kidney cancer. The CDR3 reads CASSPPVGYEQYF. Here is the DNA: TGTGCCAGCAGCCCACCGGTGGGCTACGAGCAGTACTTC.